This T cell receptor (beta chain) was sequenced for a study of regulatory T cells in long-lasting Graves disease. The authors built TCR beta libraries using iRepertoire HTBI primers and Arm-PCR of CDR3 regions. In TCRdb, the multiplex PCR reads were re-called with MiXCR into one record per CDR3 protein. The repertoire holds fewer than 650,000 distinct CDR3 sequences, with roughly 16% as singletons. This CDR3 is built from 15 residues. Trimming cost V 4 bases and J 7 bases; bases outside gene matches: 11. In germline, CDR1 is MDHEN, CDR2 SYDVKM. This clonotype was found many times. Specified time point: newly diagnosed GD, antithyroid drugs for less than 3 months. Making the TCR library involved RNA that had been extracted from PBMCs. The data were also submitted as part of a second study, on T cells in Graves' hyperthyroidism and ophthalmopathy.

The TCR originated in a man younger than 30 with Graves disease. The sequencing used peripheral blood mononuclear cells (PBMCs), collected at new diagnosis, from a patient treated with antithyroid drugs. This chain joins TRBV28 and TRBJ2-7; 9 nucleotides agree with TRBD1. The CDR3 nucleotides are TGTGCCAGCAGTTGGGACAGGGCCTTTGGTCGAGAGCAGTACTTC. Translating gives CASSWDRAFGREQYF.